This entry is about one T cell receptor (beta chain). One to two pinch biopsies were taken from the rectum during colonoscopy. The germline V gene has CDR1 MDHEN and CDR2 SYDVKM. This CDR3 is 15 amino acids long. Trimming removed 3 bases from V and 4 bases from J; junction bases left unmatched: 6. The protocol was immunoSEQ multiplex PCR, while the TCRdb copy is restricted to in-frame clones and leaves out a portion. The sample consists of fewer than 20,000 clones, 70% to 80% of them appearing once. The sample belongs to a study of pediatric ulcerative colitis. This receptor was obtained from a boy aged 5-17 years with moderate ulcerative colitis. V and J are TRBV28 and TRBJ2-7, with TRBD2 identical over 10 bases. Sample: gut tissue. CDR3 loop: CASSFIAGGPYEQYF. The CDR3 region has the DNA TGTGCCAGCAGTTTTATAGCGGGGGGTCCTTACGAGCAGTACTTC.